Detailed here is one TCR beta chain. The source of the sample is a study of CD8 T cells in Susac syndrome. When the RNA was reverse transcribed, random hexamers were used with an input of about 0.5 to 1 ug. In TCRdb, the immunoSEQ multiplex PCR reads were re-called with MiXCR into one record per CDR3 protein. The repertoire includes about 290,000 distinct CDR3 sequences, 89% of them detected once, and under 0.2% sits in the top ten. Sequencing was carried out using CD8+ T cells from PBMCs. This TCR was recovered from a human donor with multiple sclerosis.

The chain's CDR3 is CASSPMGGGSLYYEQYF. In nucleotides, the CDR3 is TGTGCCAGCAGCCCTATGGGGGGCGGGAGCCTCTACTACGAGCAGTACTTC. This rearrangement joins TRBV7-6 to TRBJ2-7; D might be TRBD2 (7 bases). CDR1 SGHVS and CDR2 FNYEAQ come from the germline V gene. The CDR3 is 17 amino acids. Trimming removed 5 bases at V and 3 bases at J, with 23 bases between.